What follows describes a single T cell receptor beta chain. The target antigen is unknown. In the PCR, 60 Vbeta and 13 Jbeta primers were used. Using immunoSEQ multiplex PCR, the repertoire was profiled, and TCRdb retains in-frame clones only, with some absent. The table has around 170,000 clones, approximately 80% seen once. This sample is part of a study of cytomegalovirus exposure and HLA in healthy donors. Study outcomes and limitations: Most CMV-associated TCR beta chains were later found to appear HLA-restricted.

Germline-derived CDR1 and CDR2 are ENHRY and SYGVKD. This CDR3 is 17 amino acids long. With 0 bases clipped from V and 4 bases from J, the junction kept 8 bases outside the gene matches. V usage is TRBV10-3 and J usage is TRBJ2-1; 8 bases map to TRBD2. The specimen sequenced was PBMCs. This sequence originates from a woman aged 45-65 years in good health and CMV-seronegative. CDR3 nucleotide sequence: TGTGCCATCAGTGAGTCCCCCGGGACTAGTGTATACAATGAGCAGTTCTTC. It translates to CAISESPGTSVYNEQFF.